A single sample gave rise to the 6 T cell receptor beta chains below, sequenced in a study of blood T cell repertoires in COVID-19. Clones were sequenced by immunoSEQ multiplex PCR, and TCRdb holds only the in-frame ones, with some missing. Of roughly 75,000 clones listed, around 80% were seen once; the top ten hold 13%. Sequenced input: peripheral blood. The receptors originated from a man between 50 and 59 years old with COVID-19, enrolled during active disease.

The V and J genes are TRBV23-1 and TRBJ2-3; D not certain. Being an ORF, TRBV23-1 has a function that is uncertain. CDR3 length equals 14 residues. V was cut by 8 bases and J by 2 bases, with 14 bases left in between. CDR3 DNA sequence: TGCGCCAGCCCCGGTTGGGCGTACACAGATACGCAGTATTTT. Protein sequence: CASPGWAYTDTQYF.

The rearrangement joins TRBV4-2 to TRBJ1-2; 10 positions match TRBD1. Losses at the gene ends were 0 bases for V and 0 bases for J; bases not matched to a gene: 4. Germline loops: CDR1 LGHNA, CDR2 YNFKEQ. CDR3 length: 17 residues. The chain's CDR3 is CASSQDRDRGANYGYTF. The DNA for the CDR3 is TGTGCCAGCAGCCAAGATAGGGACAGGGGAGCTAACTATGGCTACACCTTC.

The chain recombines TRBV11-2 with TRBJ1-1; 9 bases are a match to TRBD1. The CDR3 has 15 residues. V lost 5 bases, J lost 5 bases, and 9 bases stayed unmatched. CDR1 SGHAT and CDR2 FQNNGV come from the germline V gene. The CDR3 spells CASSSNRGRRTEAFF. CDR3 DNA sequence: TGTGCCAGCAGCAGCAACAGGGGGCGACGTACTGAAGCTTTCTTT.

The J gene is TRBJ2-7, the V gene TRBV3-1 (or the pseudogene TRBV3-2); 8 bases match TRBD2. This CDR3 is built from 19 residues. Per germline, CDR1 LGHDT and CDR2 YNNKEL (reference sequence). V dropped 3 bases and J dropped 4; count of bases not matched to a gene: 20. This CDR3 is CASSHEIIRGTGGPYEQYF. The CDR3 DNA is TGTGCCAGCAGCCACGAGATCATCAGGGGTACGGGAGGGCCTTACGAGCAGTACTTC.

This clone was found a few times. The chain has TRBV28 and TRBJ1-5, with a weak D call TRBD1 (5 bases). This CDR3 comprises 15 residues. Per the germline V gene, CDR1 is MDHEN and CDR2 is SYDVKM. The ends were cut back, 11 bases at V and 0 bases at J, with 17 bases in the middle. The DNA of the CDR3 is TGTGCCGCCCTCCGGAGGGGATATAGCAATCAGCCCCAGCATTTT. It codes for CAALRRGYSNQPQHF.

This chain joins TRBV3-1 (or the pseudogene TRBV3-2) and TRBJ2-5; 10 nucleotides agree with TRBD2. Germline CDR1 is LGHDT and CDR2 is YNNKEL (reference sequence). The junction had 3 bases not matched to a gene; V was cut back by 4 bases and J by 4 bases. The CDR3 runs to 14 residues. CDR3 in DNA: TGTGCCAGCAGCCCTAGCGGGAGAGTAGAGACCCAGTACTTC. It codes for CASSPSGRVETQYF.